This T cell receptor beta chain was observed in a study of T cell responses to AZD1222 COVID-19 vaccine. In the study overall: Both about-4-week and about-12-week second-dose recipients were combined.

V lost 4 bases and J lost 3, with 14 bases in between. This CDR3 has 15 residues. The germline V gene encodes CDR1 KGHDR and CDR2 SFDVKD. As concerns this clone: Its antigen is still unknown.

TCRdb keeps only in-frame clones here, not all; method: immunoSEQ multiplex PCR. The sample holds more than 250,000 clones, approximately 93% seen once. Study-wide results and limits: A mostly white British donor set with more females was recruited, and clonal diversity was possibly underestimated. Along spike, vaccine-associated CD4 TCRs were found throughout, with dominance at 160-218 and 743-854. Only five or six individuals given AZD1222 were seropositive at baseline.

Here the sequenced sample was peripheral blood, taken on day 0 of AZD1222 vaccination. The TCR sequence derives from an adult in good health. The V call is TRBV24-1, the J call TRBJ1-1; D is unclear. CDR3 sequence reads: CATSDPREGDTEAFF. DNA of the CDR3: TGTGCCACCAGTGACCCGAGGGAGGGAGACACTGAAGCTTTCTTT.